The 4 T cell receptor beta chains presented below share a single source sample, sequenced in a study of cytomegalovirus exposure and HLA in healthy donors. Measured with immunoSEQ multiplex PCR; TCRdb has only the in-frame clones, and not every one. This table has about 110,000 clones, around 85% appearing once. Sequenced: PBMCs. Receptors originate from a young woman in good health and CMV-seronegative.

This chain joins TRBV9 and TRBJ2-3; TRBD2 might be the D (5 bases). The germline gives CDR1 SGDLS, CDR2 YYNGEE. V was clipped by 0 bases and J by 2 bases, with 10 bases between them. The CDR3 is made up of 15 amino acids. The DNA of the CDR3 is TGTGCCAGCAGCGTAGGTTTAGCGAACACAGATACGCAGTATTTT. This encodes CASSVGLANTDTQYF.

The genes are TRBV30 and TRBJ2-3; 9 positions match TRBD2. CDR3 length: 18 amino acids. Germline V gene data show CDR1 as GTSNPN and CDR2 as SVGIG (reference sequence). The trim removed 1 base at V and 2 bases at J, leaving 13 bases unmatched. The DNA of the CDR3 is TGTGCCTGGAGTGGAAGCAGGCGGGGGGGCCGAATCACAGATACGCAGTATTTT. This codes for CAWSGSRRGGRITDTQYF.

Notes on this clone: A read error may explain this, as a much larger clone is one base away. This CDR3 is also generated by other DNA sequences in the sample. The chain joins TRBV6-1 to TRBJ1-1; D remains unclear. The CDR3 loop spans 13 amino acids. CDR1 MNHNS and CDR2 SASEGT come from the germline V gene. Written as DNA, the CDR3 is TGTGCTAGCAGTGAGGGAGAGAACACTGAAGCTTTCTTT. Encoded protein: CASSEGENTEAFF.

V usage is TRBV30 and J usage is TRBJ1-1, with a weak D call TRBD1 (5 bases). V gave up 1 base and J gave up 2 bases, with 8 bases separating them. Per the germline V gene, CDR1 is GTSNPN and CDR2 is SVGIG (reference sequence). The CDR3 consists of 13 residues. The DNA for the CDR3 is TGTGCCTGGAGTGACAGGTTAAACACTGAAGCTTTCTTT. As protein: CAWSDRLNTEAFF.